This T cell receptor (beta chain) emerged from a study of technical replicates of blood from a handful of donors. V lost 5 bases and J lost 0, with 7 bases in between. CDR1 and CDR2 (germline): KGHSH, LQKENI. The CDR3 is made up of 13 amino acids. The protocol was immunoSEQ multiplex PCR, while the TCRdb copy is restricted to in-frame clones and leaves out a portion. The sample carries about 99,000 clones, 95% recorded once. Sequenced sample: T cells isolated from PBMCs. This clonotype was obtained from a human donor in good health. The genes are TRBV18 and TRBJ1-1; D remains ambiguous. The CDR3 spells CASSADMNTEAFF. CDR3 in DNA: TGTGCCAGCTCAGCGGATATGAACACTGAAGCTTTCTTT.